This T cell receptor beta chain was recovered during a study of cytomegalovirus exposure and HLA in healthy donors. Whole-study context: Under 85% of around 400 genotyped donors fell in the Caucasian-associated ancestry cluster.

This clone was recorded only once. What it binds is not known. PCR employed 60 Vbeta and 13 Jbeta primers. The authors' processing: As a later analysis found, there were 70 million to 100 million unique TCR beta chains, of which about 10 million were shared. The assay was immunoSEQ multiplex PCR, and TCRdb's table has in-frame clones only and misses some. The DNA was the basis for D and trimming; V, J and clone size are from that table. The table has around 200,000 clones, more than 65% seen once. General study results and limits: A highly shared variant cluster was judged a likely technical artifact.

Trimming cost V 6 bases and J 0 bases, with 12 bases left between them. The CDR3 consists of 16 residues. CDR1 MNHEY and CDR2 SMNVEV come from the germline V gene (reference sequence). The clonotype comes from a girl aged 2-10 years in good health and CMV-seropositive. The chain recombines TRBV27 with TRBJ1-6, with D maybe TRBD1 (5 bases). The sample consisted of PBMCs. CDR3 sequence: CASSTQGISYNSPLHF. In DNA, the CDR3 is TGTGCCAGCAGCACGCAGGGTATCTCCTATAATTCACCCCTCCACTTT.